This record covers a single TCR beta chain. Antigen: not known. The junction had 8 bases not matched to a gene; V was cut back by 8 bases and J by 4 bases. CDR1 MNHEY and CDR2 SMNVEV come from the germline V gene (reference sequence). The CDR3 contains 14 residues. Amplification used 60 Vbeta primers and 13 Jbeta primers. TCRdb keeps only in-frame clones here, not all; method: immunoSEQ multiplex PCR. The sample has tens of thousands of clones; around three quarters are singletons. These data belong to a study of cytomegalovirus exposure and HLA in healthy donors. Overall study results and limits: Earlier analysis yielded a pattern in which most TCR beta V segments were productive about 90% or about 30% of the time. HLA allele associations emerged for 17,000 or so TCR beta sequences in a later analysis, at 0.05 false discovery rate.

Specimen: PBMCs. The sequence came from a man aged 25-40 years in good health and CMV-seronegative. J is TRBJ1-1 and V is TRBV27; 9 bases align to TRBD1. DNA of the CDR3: TGTGCCAGCGTAAGACAGGGGGAGAGCACTGAAGCTTTCTTT. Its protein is CASVRQGESTEAFF.